Listed below are T cell receptor beta chains from one sample, sequenced in a study of shared clonotypes between healthy human individuals. Only in-frame clones appear in the TCRdb table, and some are missing; sequencing was by immunoSEQ multiplex PCR. The sample contains over 950,000 clones, about 80% of which appear only once. Input material: memory CD4+ T cells from PBMCs. These TCRs come from a man between 18 and 29 years old in good health. Some clones in this sample may be carry-over from other donors' samples. CDR3s include the opening cysteine and the closing phenylalanine or tryptophan. A D gene is named only where the DNA matches it firmly.

TRBJ2-1	TRBD2	TRBV5-1	CASSLGLAGGFHEQFF
TRBJ2-3	TRBD2	TRBV10-1	CASSESRTGRTRQYF
TRBJ1-5	-	TRBV30	CAWNLTVCRPQHF
TRBJ1-2	-	TRBV6-1	CASSEAFQGQLRGYTF
TRBJ2-1	TRBD2	TRBV28	CASRSSGSSYNEQFF
TRBJ1-5	-	TRBV4-1	CASSQGPPMSSNQPQHF
TRBJ1-5	-	TRBV4-1	CASSQDEKGQPQHF
TRBJ1-1	TRBD1	TRBV18	CASSKTGIAEAFF
TRBJ1-1	-	TRBV6-5	CASSYGTATEAFF
TRBJ1-2	-	TRBV28	CASREERGYTF
TRBJ2-7	-	TRBV11-2	CASSLDPTGTPVGGRDF
TRBJ1-1	TRBD1	TRBV5-4	CASSRTDRGGTEAFF
TRBJ2-2	TRBD1	TRBV6-5	CASRYRGYTGELFF
TRBJ2-1	-	TRBV15	CATSGGLSQNNEQFF
TRBJ2-7	-	TRBV7-9	CASSSSRGSYEQYF
TRBJ1-4	-	TRBV9	CASSVGLGTNEKLFF
TRBJ2-1	TRBD2	TRBV28	CAGKGGRGNNEQFF
TRBJ2-7	-	TRBV7-2	CASSLTGRAWGEQYF
TRBJ2-7	-	TRBV5-4	CASSSNREGGEQYF
TRBJ1-2	-	TRBV5-1	CASSKDVQSYGYTF
TRBJ1-2	TRBD1	TRBV25-1	CASSEYEGQLYF